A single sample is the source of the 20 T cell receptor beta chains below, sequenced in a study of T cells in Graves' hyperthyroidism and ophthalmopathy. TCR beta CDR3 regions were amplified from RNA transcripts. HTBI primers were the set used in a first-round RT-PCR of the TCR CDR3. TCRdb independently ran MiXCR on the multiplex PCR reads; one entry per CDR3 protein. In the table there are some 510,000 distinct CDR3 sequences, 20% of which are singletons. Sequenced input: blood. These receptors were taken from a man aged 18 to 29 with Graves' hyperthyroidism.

The CDR3 sequence is CASSLIDGYEAFF. The CDR3 region has the DNA TGCGCCAGCAGCTTGATCGACGGGTATGAAGCTTTCTTT. The chain recombines TRBV5-1 with TRBJ1-1; D uncertain. The germline V gene has CDR1 SGHRS and CDR2 YFSETQ. CDR3 size: 13 residues. Trimming pared 1 base from V and 7 bases from J, leaving 11 bases between.

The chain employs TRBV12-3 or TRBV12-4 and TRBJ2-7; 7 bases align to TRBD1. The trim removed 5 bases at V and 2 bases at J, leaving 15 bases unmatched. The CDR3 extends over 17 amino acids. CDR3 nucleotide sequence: TGTGCCAGCAGTCCCCGATCCGGGACAGACCTCACCTACGAGCAGTACTTC. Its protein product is CASSPRSGTDLTYEQYF.

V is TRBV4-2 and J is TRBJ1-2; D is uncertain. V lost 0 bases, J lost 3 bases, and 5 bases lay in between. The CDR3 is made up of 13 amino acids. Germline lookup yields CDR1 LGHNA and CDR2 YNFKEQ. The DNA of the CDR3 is TGTGCCAGCAGCCAAGAAGAGTACTATGGCTACACCTTC. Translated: CASSQEEYYGYTF.

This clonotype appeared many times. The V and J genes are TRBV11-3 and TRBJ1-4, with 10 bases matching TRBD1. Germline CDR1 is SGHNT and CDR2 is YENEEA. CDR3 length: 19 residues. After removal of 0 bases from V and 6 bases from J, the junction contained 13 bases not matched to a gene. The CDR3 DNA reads TGTGCCAGCAGCTTAGAAATTGGGGGACAGGGGAGGTGGGATGAAAAACTGTTTTTT. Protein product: CASSLEIGGQGRWDEKLFF.

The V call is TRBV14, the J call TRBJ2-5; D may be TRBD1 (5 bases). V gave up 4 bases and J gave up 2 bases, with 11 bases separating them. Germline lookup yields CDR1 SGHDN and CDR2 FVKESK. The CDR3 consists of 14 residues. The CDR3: CASSPGSGQETQYF. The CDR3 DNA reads TGTGCCAGCAGCCCAGGGTCCGGGCAAGAGACCCAGTACTTC.

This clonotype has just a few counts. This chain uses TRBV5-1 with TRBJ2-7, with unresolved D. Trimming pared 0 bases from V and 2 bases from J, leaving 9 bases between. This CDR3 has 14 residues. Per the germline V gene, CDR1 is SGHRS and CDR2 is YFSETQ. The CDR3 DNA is TGCGCCAGCAGCTTGGTTCCGGGTACCTACGAGCAGTACTTC. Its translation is CASSLVPGTYEQYF.

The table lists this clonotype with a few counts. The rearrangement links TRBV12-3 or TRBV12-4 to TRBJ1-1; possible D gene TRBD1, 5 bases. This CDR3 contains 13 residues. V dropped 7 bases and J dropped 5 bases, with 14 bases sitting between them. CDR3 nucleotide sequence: TGTGCCAGCATCTCCGGGGCCTGGACTGAAGCTTTCTTT. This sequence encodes CASISGAWTEAFF.

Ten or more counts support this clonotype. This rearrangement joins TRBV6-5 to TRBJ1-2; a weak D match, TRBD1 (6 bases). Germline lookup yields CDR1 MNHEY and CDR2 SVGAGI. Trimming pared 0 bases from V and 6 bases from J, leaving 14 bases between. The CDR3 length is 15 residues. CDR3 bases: TGTGCCAGCAGTTACTCGGACGGGGGGCTCAATGGCTACACCTTC. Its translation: CASSYSDGGLNGYTF.

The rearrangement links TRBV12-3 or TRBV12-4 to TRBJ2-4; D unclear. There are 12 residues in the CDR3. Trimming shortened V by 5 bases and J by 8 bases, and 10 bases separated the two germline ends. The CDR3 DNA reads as TGTGCCAGCAGTCTCGGCCCAGACATTCAGTACTTC. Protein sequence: CASSLGPDIQYF.

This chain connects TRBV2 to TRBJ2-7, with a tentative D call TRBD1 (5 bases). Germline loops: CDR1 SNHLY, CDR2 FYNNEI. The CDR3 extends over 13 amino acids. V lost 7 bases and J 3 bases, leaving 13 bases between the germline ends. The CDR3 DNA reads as TGTGCCAGCAAATCAGGGCTTCTCTACGAGCAGTACTTC. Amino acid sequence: CASKSGLLYEQYF. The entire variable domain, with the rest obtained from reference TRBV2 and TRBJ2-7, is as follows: EPEVTQTPSHQVTQMGQEVILRCVPISNHLYFYWYRQILGQKVEFLVSFYNNEISEKSEIFDDQFSVERPDGSNFTLKIRSTKLEDSAMYFCASKSGLLYEQYFGPGTRLTVT.

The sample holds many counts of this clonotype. The CDR3 nucleotides are TGCGCCAGCAGCTCGTGGACAGGGGCGTCCTCTGGAAACACCATATATTTT. Its translation is CASSSWTGASSGNTIYF. The rearrangement links TRBV4-1 to TRBJ1-3; TRBD1 matches 9 bases. V was pared by 5 bases and J by 0 bases, with 8 bases of the junction left unmatched. The CDR3 loop spans 17 amino acids. Germline assignment: CDR1 MGHRA and CDR2 YSYEKL.

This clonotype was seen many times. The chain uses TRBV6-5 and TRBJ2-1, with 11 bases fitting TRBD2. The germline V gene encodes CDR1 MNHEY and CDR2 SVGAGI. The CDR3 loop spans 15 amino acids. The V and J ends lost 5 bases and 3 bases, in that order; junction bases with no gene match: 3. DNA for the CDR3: TGTGCCAGCAGTGTACTAGCGGGGGACTACAATGAGCAGTTCTTC. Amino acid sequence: CASSVLAGDYNEQFF.

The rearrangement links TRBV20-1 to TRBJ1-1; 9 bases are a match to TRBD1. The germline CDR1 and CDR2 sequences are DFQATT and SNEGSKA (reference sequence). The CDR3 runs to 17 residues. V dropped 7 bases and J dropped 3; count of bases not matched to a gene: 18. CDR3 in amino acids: CSVGNVQGANWDTEAFF. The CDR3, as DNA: TGCAGTGTCGGAAATGTACAGGGGGCTAATTGGGACACTGAAGCTTTCTTT.

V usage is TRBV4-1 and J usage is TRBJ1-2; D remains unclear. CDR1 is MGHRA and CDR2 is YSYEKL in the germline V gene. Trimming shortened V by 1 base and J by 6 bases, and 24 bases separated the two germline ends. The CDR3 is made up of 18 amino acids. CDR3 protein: CASSQVISLRVSRDGYTF. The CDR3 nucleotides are TGCGCCAGCAGCCAAGTGATATCATTACGGGTCTCGAGGGATGGCTACACCTTC.

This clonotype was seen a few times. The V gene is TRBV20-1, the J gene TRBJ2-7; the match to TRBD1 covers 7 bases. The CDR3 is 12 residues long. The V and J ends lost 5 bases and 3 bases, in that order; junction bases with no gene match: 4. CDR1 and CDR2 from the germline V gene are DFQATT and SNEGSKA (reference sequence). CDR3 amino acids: CSALRGIYEQYF. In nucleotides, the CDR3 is TGCAGTGCTCTCAGGGGGATCTACGAGCAGTACTTC.

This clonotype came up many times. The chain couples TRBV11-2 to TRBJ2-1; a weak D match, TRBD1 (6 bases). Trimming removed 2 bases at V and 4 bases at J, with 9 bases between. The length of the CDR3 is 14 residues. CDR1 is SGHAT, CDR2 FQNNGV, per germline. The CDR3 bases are TGTGCCAGCAGCTTACTTAGGGGGTACAATGAGCAGTTCTTC. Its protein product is CASSLLRGYNEQFF.

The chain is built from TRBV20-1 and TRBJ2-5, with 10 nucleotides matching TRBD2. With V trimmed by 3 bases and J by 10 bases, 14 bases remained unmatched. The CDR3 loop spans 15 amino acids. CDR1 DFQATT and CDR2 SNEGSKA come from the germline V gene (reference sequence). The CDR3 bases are TGCAGTGCTAGCCTAGCGGGAGCGCCACCCCAAAGCCAGTACTTC. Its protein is CSASLAGAPPQSQYF.

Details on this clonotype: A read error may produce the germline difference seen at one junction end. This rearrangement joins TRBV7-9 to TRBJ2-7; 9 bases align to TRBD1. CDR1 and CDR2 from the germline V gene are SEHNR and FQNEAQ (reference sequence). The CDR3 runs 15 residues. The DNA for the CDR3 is TGTGCCAGCAGCTTTTCTCCGGGACAGGGTTACGAGCTGTACTTC. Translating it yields CASSFSPGQGYELYF.

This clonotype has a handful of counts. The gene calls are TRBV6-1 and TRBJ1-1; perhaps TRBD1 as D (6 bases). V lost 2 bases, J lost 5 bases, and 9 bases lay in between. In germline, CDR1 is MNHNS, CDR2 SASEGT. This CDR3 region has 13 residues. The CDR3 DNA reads TGTGCCAGCAGTGAAAACAGGGTAACTGAAGCTTTCTTT. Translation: CASSENRVTEAFF.

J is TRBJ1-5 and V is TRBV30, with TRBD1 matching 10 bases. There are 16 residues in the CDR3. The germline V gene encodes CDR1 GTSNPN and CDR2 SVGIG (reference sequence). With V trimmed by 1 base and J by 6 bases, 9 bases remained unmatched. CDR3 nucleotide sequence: TGTGCCTGGAGTGCCCCGACAGGGGGCGCCGGTCAGCCCCAGCATTTT. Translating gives CAWSAPTGGAGQPQHF. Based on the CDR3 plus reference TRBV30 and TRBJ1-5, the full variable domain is SQTIHQWPATLVQPVGSPLSLECTVEGTSNPNLYWYRQAAGRGLQLLFYSVGIGQISSEVPQNLSASRPQDRQFILSSKKLLLSDSGFYLCAWSAPTGGAGQPQHFGDGTRLSIL.